One sample yielded the 32 T cell receptor beta chains listed below, sequenced in a study of blood T cell repertoires in COVID-19 (dated by TCRdb to 2020 to 2021). The library was built by means of the immunoSEQ multiplex PCR assay. Not all clones reach the TCRdb copy of this immuneACCESS table, which keeps in-frame sequences only. Checked studies attribute under half of the gap to unresolved V genes and leave the rest unexplained. This sample is represented by 300,000 or so clones; around 90% of them were singletons. Of the sample, 1% is held by the ten largest clones. The sequenced sample consisted of peripheral blood. Receptors were obtained from a man aged 45-60 years with active or convalescent COVID-19.

The chain joins TRBV16 to TRBJ1-4, with TRBD1 matching over 10 bases. Germline CDR1 is KGHSY and CDR2 is FQNENV. The junction had 0 bases not matched to a gene; V was cut back by 0 bases and J by 5 bases. The length of the CDR3 is 15 residues. The CDR3 loop is CASSQSGQGNEKLFF. DNA for the CDR3: TGTGCCAGCAGCCAATCGGGACAGGGGAATGAAAAACTGTTTTTT.

The V gene is TRBV4-1, the J gene TRBJ1-2; the D gene is possibly TRBD1 (6 bases). The germline V and J ends were trimmed by 1 base and 5 bases, with 11 bases remaining between them. Germline loops: CDR1 MGHRA, CDR2 YSYEKL. The CDR3 runs 14 residues. This CDR3 is CASSQVSRGYGYTF. DNA for the CDR3: TGCGCCAGCAGCCAAGTAAGCAGGGGATATGGCTACACCTTC.

CDR3 DNA sequence: TGTGCCAGCAACGGAGGGACCAGCGGACAAGAGACCCAGTACTTC. Translated, it gives CASNGGTSGQETQYF. The genes are TRBV7-9 and TRBJ2-5; tentative D call: TRBD2 (6 bases). CDR1 SEHNR and CDR2 FQNEAQ come from the germline V gene (reference sequence). The V and J ends lost 7 bases and 2 bases respectively, with 17 bases between them. This CDR3 is built from 15 residues.

The chain uses TRBV6-6 and TRBJ2-7; D remains ambiguous. V gave up 7 bases and J gave up 3 bases, with 19 bases separating them. CDR1 MNHNY and CDR2 SVGAGI come from the germline V gene (reference sequence). This CDR3 spans 15 amino acids. The CDR3: CASTPSWAANYEQYF. The CDR3 DNA is TGTGCCAGCACCCCCTCCTGGGCAGCAAACTACGAGCAGTACTTC.

V gene TRBV18 combines with J gene TRBJ2-1, with 15 bases aligning to TRBD2. CDR3 length: 18 amino acids. Germline V lookup: CDR1 KGHSH, CDR2 LQKENI. V trimming: 9 bases; J trimming: 0 bases; junction bases outside the gene matches: 9. The CDR3 sequence: CASHTGTSGGSSYNEQFF. The CDR3 DNA sequence: TGTGCCAGTCACACCGGGACTAGCGGGGGGAGCTCCTACAATGAGCAGTTCTTC.

V usage is TRBV7-8 and J usage is TRBJ2-1; 11 bases match TRBD1. After removal of 5 bases from V and 10 bases from J, the junction contained 1 base not matched to a gene. CDR1 SGHVS and CDR2 FQNEAQ come from the germline V gene. The CDR3 spans 12 residues. CDR3 sequence (DNA): TGTGCCAGCAGCCGGACAGGGGGCGAGCAGTTCTTC. Translated, it gives CASSRTGGEQFF.

The table lists this clone with a few counts. The rearrangement joins TRBV29-1 to TRBJ2-6; D is unclear. The length of the CDR3 is 13 residues. Between the trimmed V and J ends, which lost 6 bases and 0 bases, there was a span of 6 bases. Germline V gene data show CDR1 as SQVTM and CDR2 as ANQGSEA. CDR3 DNA sequence: TGCAGCGTCTTGAGCTCTGGGGCCAACGTCCTGACTTTC. Protein: CSVLSSGANVLTF.

The rearrangement uses TRBV2 and TRBJ1-5, with TRBD1 as a possible D gene (6 bases). This CDR3 contains 13 residues. V was shortened by 6 bases and J by 6 bases, with 12 bases between the two germline ends. The germline CDR1 and CDR2 sequences are SNHLY and FYNNEI. Written as DNA, the CDR3 is TGTGCCAGCAGCTTTTCAGGGGTTCAGCCCCAGCATTTT. Translated, it gives CASSFSGVQPQHF.

Here the CDR3 DNA reads TGTGCCAGCAGCCGTGACACCGAGCAGTACTTC. This translates into CASSRDTEQYF. The chain joins TRBV28 to TRBJ2-7, with no clear D. Trimming shortened V by 6 bases and J by 6 bases, and 9 bases separated the two germline ends. Germline V CDR1 and CDR2: MDHEN, SYDVKM. The CDR3 contains 11 residues.

V gene TRBV12-3 or TRBV12-4 combines with J gene TRBJ1-1; possibly TRBD1 for D (5 bases). This CDR3 spans 13 amino acids. With 6 bases removed from V and 0 bases from J, the gap between germline ends came to 8 bases. The chain's CDR3 is CASSYRMNTEAFF. CDR3 DNA sequence: TGTGCCAGCAGCTACAGGATGAACACTGAAGCTTTCTTT.

The rearrangement joins TRBV18 to TRBJ1-1; the D gene is possibly TRBD1 (5 bases). V was clipped by 1 base and J by 1 base, with 13 bases between them. CDR3 length equals 16 residues. Germline V gene lookup returns CDR1 KGHSH and CDR2 LQKENI. The CDR3 region has the DNA TGTGCCAGCTCACCACAAGAGGGGAGGACGAACACTGAAGCTTTCTTT. Protein sequence: CASSPQEGRTNTEAFF.

This chain uses TRBV6-2 or TRBV6-3 with TRBJ1-1; 7 nucleotides align to TRBD1. The CDR3 covers 16 residues. Germline V lookup: CDR1 MNHEY, CDR2 SVGEGT. V dropped 3 bases and J dropped 2; count of bases not matched to a gene: 9. CDR3 sequence: CASSYPSGQPNTEAFF. Here the CDR3 DNA reads TGTGCCAGCAGTTATCCATCGGGACAGCCCAACACTGAAGCTTTCTTT.

The rearrangement joins TRBV12-3 or TRBV12-4 to TRBJ1-1; 9 nucleotides line up with TRBD1. The CDR3 has 13 amino acids. Trimming cost V 7 bases and J 4 bases; bases outside gene matches: 4. The CDR3 nucleotides read TGTGCCAGCACGTACAGGGGGCTCACTGAAGCTTTCTTT. It is translated as CASTYRGLTEAFF.

On this clone: Within the sample, other DNA sequences also encode this same CDR3. The gene calls are TRBV30 and TRBJ1-1; D is undetermined. V was trimmed by 5 bases and J by 0 bases, leaving 10 bases between them. Germline V gives CDR1 GTSNPN, CDR2 SVGIG (reference sequence). The CDR3 has 13 residues. The DNA for the CDR3 is TGTGCCTGGTCGACACAAATGAACACTGAAGCTTTCTTT. It codes for CAWSTQMNTEAFF. Full variable domain (remainder filled in from reference TRBV30 and TRBJ1-1): SQTIHQWPATLVQPVGSPLSLECTVEGTSNPNLYWYRQAAGRGLQLLFYSVGIGQISSEVPQNLSASRPQDRQFILSSKKLLLSDSGFYLCAWSTQMNTEAFFGQGTRLTVV.

The rearrangement joins TRBV15 to TRBJ1-4; the D gene is possibly TRBD1 (6 bases). Germline V gene lookup returns CDR1 LNHNV and CDR2 YYDKDF (reference sequence). The CDR3 spans 18 residues. Trimming took 5 bases from V and 7 from J, leaving 26 bases between them. As DNA, the CDR3 is TGTGCCACCAGCGGTCGATCAGGAATCGGGACACCCGGTGAAAAACTGTTTTTT. This codes for CATSGRSGIGTPGEKLFF.

The chain combines TRBV12-5 with TRBJ1-2; tentatively, D is TRBD1 (6 bases). Deletions cut 3 bases from V and 2 bases from J, with 7 bases between. Germline V CDR1 and CDR2: LGHNT, FRNRAP. This CDR3 has 13 residues. In nucleotides, the CDR3 is TGTGCTAGTGGTTTAAGGGGGAACTATGGCTACACCTTC. Translated, it gives CASGLRGNYGYTF.

The chain recombines TRBV19 with TRBJ1-5; possibly TRBD1 for D (5 bases). The CDR3 totals 13 residues. V was cut by 6 bases and J by 5 bases, with 11 bases left in between. The V gene's germline CDR1 is LNHDA and CDR2 SQIVND (reference sequence). The CDR3 DNA sequence: TGTGCCAGTAGCGGGACTCGGGATCAGCCCCAGCATTTT. As protein: CASSGTRDQPQHF.

J is TRBJ1-2 and V is TRBV10-3; perhaps TRBD1 as D (5 bases). This CDR3 has 12 residues. Germline V gene data show CDR1 as ENHRY and CDR2 as SYGVKD. V lost 3 bases to trimming and J lost 8 bases, with 10 bases between them. The CDR3, as DNA: TGTGCCATCAGTGAACAGGTGCACGGCTACACCTTC. Translation gives CAISEQVHGYTF.

In its sample, this clone was seen a few times. This rearrangement joins TRBV2 to TRBJ1-3, with D possibly matching TRBD1 (5 bases). CDR1 and CDR2 (germline): SNHLY, FYNNEI. The germline V and J ends were trimmed by 7 bases and 0 bases, with 13 bases remaining between them. This CDR3 is built from 15 residues. For the CDR3, the DNA is TGTGCCAGCATCCGACAGTTTCTCTCTGGAAACACCATATATTTT. Encoded protein: CASIRQFLSGNTIYF.

This clone was seen repeatedly, ten times or more. The rearrangement links TRBV5-1 to TRBJ2-7; 9 positions match TRBD1. Germline values: CDR1 SGHRS, CDR2 YFSETQ. The CDR3 has 13 residues. After removal of 5 bases from V and 5 bases from J, the junction contained 5 bases not matched to a gene. In DNA form, the CDR3 reads TGCGCCAGCAGTGGACAGGGGAATAACGAGCAGTACTTC. It encodes CASSGQGNNEQYF.

The chain uses TRBV7-9 and TRBJ2-4; 7 nucleotides line up with TRBD1. The CDR3 is 17 amino acids. V was pared by 5 bases and J by 8 bases, with 18 bases of the junction left unmatched. CDR1 SEHNR and CDR2 FQNEAQ come from the germline V gene (reference sequence). The CDR3: CASSRGQSIAKNDIQYF. The CDR3 region has the DNA TGTGCCAGCAGCCGGGGACAGAGCATAGCCAAAAACGACATTCAGTACTTC.

V usage is TRBV6-5 and J usage is TRBJ1-2; TRBD1 might be the D (5 bases). This CDR3 spans 15 amino acids. V lost 6 bases and J lost 1, with 15 bases in between. The V gene's germline CDR1 is MNHEY and CDR2 SVGAGI. CDR3 region: CASSLRGHLNYGYTF. The CDR3 DNA follows: TGTGCCAGCAGCTTACGCGGACACCTTAACTATGGCTACACCTTC.

In its sample, this clone was seen once. The rearrangement joins TRBV5-1 to TRBJ1-1, with D possibly matching TRBD1 (5 bases). Between the trimmed V and J ends, which lost 3 bases and 9 bases, there was a span of 15 bases. The CDR3 spans 13 residues. Germline V gene lookup returns CDR1 SGHRS and CDR2 YFSETQ. CDR3 DNA sequence: TGCGCCAGCAGCTCCGGACCGGGGGGAAAAGCTTTCTTT. Translation gives CASSSGPGGKAFF.

The CDR3 nucleotides read TGTGCCAGCAGCCGAACTACGGGGGGGCCTCAATCAGATACGCAGTATTTT. Translating it yields CASSRTTGGPQSDTQYF. The chain links TRBV5-5 to TRBJ2-3; the match to TRBD2 covers 8 bases. The V gene's germline CDR1 is SGHKS and CDR2 YYEKEE (reference sequence). CDR3 length equals 17 residues. The junction had 14 bases not matched to a gene; V was cut back by 4 bases and J by 4 bases.

This clone was picked up one time. J is TRBJ2-3 and V is TRBV10-1; no reliable D call. Germline V gene lookup returns CDR1 WNHNN and CDR2 SYGVQD (reference sequence). V lost 3 bases to trimming and J lost 0 bases, with 10 bases between them. This CDR3 has 15 amino acids. The CDR3 DNA is TGCGCCAGCAGTGAACAGAAAAAAAGCACAGATACGCAGTATTTT. Translated, it gives CASSEQKKSTDTQYF.

The DNA for the CDR3 is TGCGCCAGCTCTGACCAGGGGCATGGAGAAAAACTGTTTTTT. Its translation: CASSDQGHGEKLFF. This chain joins TRBV5-1 and TRBJ1-4; D is perhaps TRBD1 (6 bases). This CDR3 is 14 amino acids long. Trimming left V 7 bases short and J 8 bases short, with 18 bases between. CDR1 and CDR2 from the germline V gene are SGHRS and YFSETQ.

V is TRBV9 and J is TRBJ1-4; the D gene is possibly TRBD1 (6 bases). Trimming shortened V by 4 bases and J by 7 bases, and 17 bases separated the two germline ends. CDR3 length: 15 amino acids. CDR1 and CDR2 (germline): SGDLS, YYNGEE. CDR3 nucleotides: TGTGCCAGCAGCTCCTCCGGGACAAGGGCTGAAAAACTGTTTTTT. This translates into CASSSSGTRAEKLFF.

The chain links TRBV29-1 to TRBJ1-1; 8 positions agree with TRBD1. Germline CDR1 is SQVTM and CDR2 is ANQGSEA. The CDR3 totals 13 residues. Trimming at V came to 7 bases and at J to 5 bases, leaving 9 bases not matched to a gene. The CDR3 DNA follows: TGCAGCGCAGGGGGCCGGGGGCTTACTGAAGCTTTCTTT. Translated: CSAGGRGLTEAFF.

The chain joins TRBV11-2 to TRBJ2-1; 7 positions match TRBD2. The V gene's germline CDR1 is SGHAT and CDR2 FQNNGV. The CDR3 extends over 15 amino acids. J was trimmed by 1 base and V by 3 bases; bases with no gene match: 3. CDR3 residues: CASSFGGSSYNEQFF. CDR3 coding DNA: TGTGCCAGCAGCTTTGGCGGGAGTTCCTACAATGAGCAGTTCTTC. The full variable domain, in which reference TRBV11-2 and TRBJ2-1 provide the parts outside the CDR3, is EAGVAQSPRYKIIEKRQSVAFWCNPISGHATLYWYQQILGQGPKLLIQFQNNGVVDDSQLPKDRFSAERLKGVDSTLKIQPAKLEDSAVYLCASSFGGSSYNEQFFGPGTRLTVL.

This chain connects TRBV5-1 to TRBJ1-2; 9 bases agree with TRBD1. The CDR3 sequence is 16 residues long. J lost 1 base, V lost 4 bases, and 8 bases had no gene match. Per the germline V gene, CDR1 is SGHRS and CDR2 is YFSETQ. In nucleotides, the CDR3 is TGCGCCAGCAGCGGGGGGACAGGGAACAATAACTATGGCTACACCTTC. Protein sequence: CASSGGTGNNNYGYTF. Variable domain in full (rest from reference TRBV5-1 and TRBJ1-2): KAGVTQTPRYLIKTRGQQVTLSCSPISGHRSVSWYQQTPGQGLQFLFEYFSETQRNKGNFPGRFSGRQFSNSRSEMNVSTLELGDSALYLCASSGGTGNNNYGYTFGSGTRLTVV.

This clone was observed once. This sequence joins TRBV6-6 and TRBJ1-4; 10 positions agree with TRBD1. The trim removed 5 bases at V and 2 bases at J, leaving 8 bases unmatched. CDR3 length: 17 amino acids. Germline CDR1 MNHNY, CDR2 SVGAGI (reference sequence). CDR3 bases: TGTGCCAGCAGTCGACGTCCGGGACAGGGGACTAATGAAAAACTGTTTTTT. Translation: CASSRRPGQGTNEKLFF.

The chain uses TRBV5-1 and TRBJ2-3; 8 bases are a match to TRBD2. J lost 4 bases, V lost 2 bases, and 9 bases had no gene match. The CDR3 runs to 16 residues. Germline CDR1 reads SGHRS; CDR2 reads YFSETQ. CDR3: CASSFVGTSGADTQYF. Written as DNA, the CDR3 is TGCGCCAGCAGCTTTGTAGGGACTAGTGGGGCAGATACGCAGTATTTT. Using reference TRBV5-1 and TRBJ2-3 for the parts outside the CDR3, the full variable domain is KAGVTQTPRYLIKTRGQQVTLSCSPISGHRSVSWYQQTPGQGLQFLFEYFSETQRNKGNFPGRFSGRQFSNSRSEMNVSTLELGDSALYLCASSFVGTSGADTQYFGPGTRLTVL.